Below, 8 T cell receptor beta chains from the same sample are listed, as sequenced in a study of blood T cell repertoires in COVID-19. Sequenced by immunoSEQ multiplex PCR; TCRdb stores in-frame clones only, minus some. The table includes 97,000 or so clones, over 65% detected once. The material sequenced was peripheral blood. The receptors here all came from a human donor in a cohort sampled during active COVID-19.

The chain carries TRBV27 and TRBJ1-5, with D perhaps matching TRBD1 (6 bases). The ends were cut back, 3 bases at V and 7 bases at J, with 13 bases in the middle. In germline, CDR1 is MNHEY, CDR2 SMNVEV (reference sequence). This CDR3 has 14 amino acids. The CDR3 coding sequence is TGTGCCAGCAGTTTTGGGCAGGGGAGCCAGCCCCAGCATTTT. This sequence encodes CASSFGQGSQPQHF.

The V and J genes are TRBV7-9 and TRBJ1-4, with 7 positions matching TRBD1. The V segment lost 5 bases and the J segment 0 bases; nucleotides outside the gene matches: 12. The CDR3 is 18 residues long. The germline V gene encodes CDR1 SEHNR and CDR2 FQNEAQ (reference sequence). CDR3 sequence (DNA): TGTGCCAGCAGCCCCGGGACAGTTTCAGGAGCAACTAATGAAAAACTGTTTTTT. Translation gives CASSPGTVSGATNEKLFF.

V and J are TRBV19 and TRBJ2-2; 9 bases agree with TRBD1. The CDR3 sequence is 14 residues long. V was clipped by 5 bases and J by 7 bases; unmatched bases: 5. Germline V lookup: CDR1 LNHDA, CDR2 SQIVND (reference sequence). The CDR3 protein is CASSVGQGIGELFF. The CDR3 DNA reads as TGTGCCAGTAGTGTTGGACAGGGGATCGGGGAGCTGTTTTTT.

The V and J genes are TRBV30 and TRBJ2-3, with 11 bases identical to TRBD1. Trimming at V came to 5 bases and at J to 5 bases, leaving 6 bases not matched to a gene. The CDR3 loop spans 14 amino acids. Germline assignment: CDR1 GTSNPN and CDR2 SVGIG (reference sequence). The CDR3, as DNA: TGTGCCTGGGGACAGGGGGCTAGCGGAGATACGCAGTATTTT. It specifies CAWGQGASGDTQYF.

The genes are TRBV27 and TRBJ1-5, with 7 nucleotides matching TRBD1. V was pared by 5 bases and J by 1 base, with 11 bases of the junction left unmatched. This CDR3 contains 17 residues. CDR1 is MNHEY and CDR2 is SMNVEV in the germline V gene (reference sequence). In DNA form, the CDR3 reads TGTGCCAGCAGTCCCAGCCGCGGCAGGGGGAGCAATCAGCCCCAGCATTTT. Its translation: CASSPSRGRGSNQPQHF.

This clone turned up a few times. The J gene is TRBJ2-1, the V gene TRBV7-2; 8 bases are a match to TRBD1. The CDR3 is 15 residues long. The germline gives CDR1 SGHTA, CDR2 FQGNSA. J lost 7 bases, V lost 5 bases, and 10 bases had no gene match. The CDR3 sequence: CASSPGRGRANEQFF. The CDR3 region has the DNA TGTGCCAGCAGCCCGGGCAGGGGGCGCGCAAATGAGCAGTTCTTC.

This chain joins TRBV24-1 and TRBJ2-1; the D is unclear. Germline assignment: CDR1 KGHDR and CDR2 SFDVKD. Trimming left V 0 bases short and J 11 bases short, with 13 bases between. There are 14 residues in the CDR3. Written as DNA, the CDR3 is TGTGCCACCAGTGATTTGGGCAGGTCGGAACAGCAGTTCTTC. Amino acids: CATSDLGRSEQQFF.

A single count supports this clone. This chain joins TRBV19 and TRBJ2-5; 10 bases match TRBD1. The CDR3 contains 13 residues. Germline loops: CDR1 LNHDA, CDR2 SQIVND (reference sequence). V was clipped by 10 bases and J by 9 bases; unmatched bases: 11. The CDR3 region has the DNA TGTGCCACCTACGACAGGGGGCCGTGGGCCCAGTACTTC. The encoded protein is CATYDRGPWAQYF.